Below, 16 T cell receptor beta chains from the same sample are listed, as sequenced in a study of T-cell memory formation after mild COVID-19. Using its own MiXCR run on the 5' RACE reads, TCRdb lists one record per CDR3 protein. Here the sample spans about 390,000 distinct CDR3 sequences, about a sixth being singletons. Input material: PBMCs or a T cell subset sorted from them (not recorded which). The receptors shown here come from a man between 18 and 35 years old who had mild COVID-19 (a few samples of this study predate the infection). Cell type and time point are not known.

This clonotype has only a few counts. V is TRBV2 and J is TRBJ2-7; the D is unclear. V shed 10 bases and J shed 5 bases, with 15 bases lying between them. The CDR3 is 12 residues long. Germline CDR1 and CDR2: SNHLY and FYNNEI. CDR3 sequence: CATGPGGHEQYF. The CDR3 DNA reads TGTGCCACCGGCCCAGGTGGCCACGAGCAGTACTTC. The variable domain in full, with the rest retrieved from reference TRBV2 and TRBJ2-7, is EPEVTQTPSHQVTQMGQEVILRCVPISNHLYFYWYRQILGQKVEFLVSFYNNEISEKSEIFDDQFSVERPDGSNFTLKIRSTKLEDSAMYFCATGPGGHEQYFGPGTRLTVT.

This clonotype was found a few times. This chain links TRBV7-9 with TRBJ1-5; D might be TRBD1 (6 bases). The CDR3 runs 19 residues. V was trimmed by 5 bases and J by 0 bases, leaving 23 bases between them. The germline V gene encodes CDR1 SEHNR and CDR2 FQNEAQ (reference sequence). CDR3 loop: CASSPDRDTWDFSNQPQHF. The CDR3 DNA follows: TGTGCCAGCAGCCCAGACCGGGACACATGGGATTTTAGCAATCAGCCCCAGCATTTT.

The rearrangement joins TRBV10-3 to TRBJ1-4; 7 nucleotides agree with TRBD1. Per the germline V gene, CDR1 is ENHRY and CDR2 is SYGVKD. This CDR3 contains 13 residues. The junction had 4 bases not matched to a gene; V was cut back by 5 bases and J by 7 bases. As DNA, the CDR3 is TGTGCCATCAGTCCGGGACAGAGTGAAAAACTGTTTTTT. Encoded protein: CAISPGQSEKLFF.

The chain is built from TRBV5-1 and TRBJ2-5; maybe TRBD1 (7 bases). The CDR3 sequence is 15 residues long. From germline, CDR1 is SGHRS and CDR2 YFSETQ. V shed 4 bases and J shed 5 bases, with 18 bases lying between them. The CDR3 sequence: CASSLAGTAMETQYF. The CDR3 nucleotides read TGCGCCAGCAGCCTGGCGGGGACAGCGATGGAGACCCAGTACTTC.

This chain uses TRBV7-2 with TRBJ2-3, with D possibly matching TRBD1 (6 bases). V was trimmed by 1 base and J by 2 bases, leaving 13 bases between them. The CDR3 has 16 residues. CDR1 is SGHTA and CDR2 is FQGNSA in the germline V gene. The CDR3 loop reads CASSLERRGHTDTQYF. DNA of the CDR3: TGTGCCAGCAGCTTAGAGCGTCGGGGACACACAGATACGCAGTATTTT.

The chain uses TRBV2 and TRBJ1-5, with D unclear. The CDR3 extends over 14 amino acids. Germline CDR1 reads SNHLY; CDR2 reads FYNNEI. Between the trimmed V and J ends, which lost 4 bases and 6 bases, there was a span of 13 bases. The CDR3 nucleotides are TGTGCCAGCAGTGGGACGTTTCTGAGTCAGCCCCAGCATTTT. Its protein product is CASSGTFLSQPQHF.

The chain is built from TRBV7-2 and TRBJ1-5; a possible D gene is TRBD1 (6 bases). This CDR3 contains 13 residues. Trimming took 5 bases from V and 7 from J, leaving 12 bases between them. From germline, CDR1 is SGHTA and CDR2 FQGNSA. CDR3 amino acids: CASSRDNGQPQHF. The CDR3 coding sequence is TGTGCCAGCAGCCGGGACAACGGGCAGCCCCAGCATTTT. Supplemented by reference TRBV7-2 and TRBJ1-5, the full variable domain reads GAGVSQSPSNKVTEKGKDVELRCDPISGHTALYWYRQSLGQGLEFLIYFQGNSAPDKSGLPSDRFSAERTGGSVSTLTIQRTQQEDSAVYLCASSRDNGQPQHFGDGTRLSIL.

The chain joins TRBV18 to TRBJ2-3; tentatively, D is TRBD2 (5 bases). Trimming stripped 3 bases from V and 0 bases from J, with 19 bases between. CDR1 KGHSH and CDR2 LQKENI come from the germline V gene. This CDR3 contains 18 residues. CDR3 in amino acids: CASSPLSLRGFSTDTQYF. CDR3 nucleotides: TGTGCCAGCTCACCGTTAAGTCTTCGAGGGTTTAGCACAGATACGCAGTATTTT.

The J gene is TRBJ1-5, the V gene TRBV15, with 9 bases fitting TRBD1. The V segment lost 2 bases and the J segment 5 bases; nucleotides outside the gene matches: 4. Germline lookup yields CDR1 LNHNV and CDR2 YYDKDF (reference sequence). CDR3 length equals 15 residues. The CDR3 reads CATSRQGQGYQPQHF. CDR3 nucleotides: TGTGCCACCAGCAGACAAGGACAGGGGTATCAGCCCCAGCATTTT. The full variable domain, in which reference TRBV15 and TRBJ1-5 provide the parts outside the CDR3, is DAMVIQNPRYQVTQFGKPVTLSCSQTLNHNVMYWYQQKSSQAPKLLFHYYDKDFNNEADTPDNFQSRRPNTSFCFLDIRSPGLGDTAMYLCATSRQGQGYQPQHFGDGTRLSIL.

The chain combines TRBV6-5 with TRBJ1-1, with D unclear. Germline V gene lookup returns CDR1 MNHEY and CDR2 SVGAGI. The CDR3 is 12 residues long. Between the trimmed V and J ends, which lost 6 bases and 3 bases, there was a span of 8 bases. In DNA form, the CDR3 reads TGTGCCAGCAGAATAGACGACACTGAAGCTTTCTTT. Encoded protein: CASRIDDTEAFF.

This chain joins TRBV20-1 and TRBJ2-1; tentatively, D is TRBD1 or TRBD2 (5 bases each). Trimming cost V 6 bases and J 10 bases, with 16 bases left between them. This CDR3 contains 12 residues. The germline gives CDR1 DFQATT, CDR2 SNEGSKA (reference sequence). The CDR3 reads CSARLGRPEQFF. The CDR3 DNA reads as TGCAGTGCCAGACTGGGACGCCCCGAGCAGTTCTTC.

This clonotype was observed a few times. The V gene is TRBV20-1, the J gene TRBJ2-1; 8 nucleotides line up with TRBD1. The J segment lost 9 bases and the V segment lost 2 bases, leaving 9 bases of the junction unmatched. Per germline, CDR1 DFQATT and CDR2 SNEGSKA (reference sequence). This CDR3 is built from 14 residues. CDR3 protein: CSARPQGAKGEQFF. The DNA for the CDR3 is TGCAGTGCTAGACCCCAGGGGGCGAAGGGTGAGCAGTTCTTC.

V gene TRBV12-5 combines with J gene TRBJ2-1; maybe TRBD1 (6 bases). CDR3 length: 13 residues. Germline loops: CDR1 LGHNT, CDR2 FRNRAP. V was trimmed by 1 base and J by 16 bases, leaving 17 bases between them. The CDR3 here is CASGLENQGLKFF. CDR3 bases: TGTGCTAGTGGTTTGGAGAACCAGGGGCTCAAATTCTTC.

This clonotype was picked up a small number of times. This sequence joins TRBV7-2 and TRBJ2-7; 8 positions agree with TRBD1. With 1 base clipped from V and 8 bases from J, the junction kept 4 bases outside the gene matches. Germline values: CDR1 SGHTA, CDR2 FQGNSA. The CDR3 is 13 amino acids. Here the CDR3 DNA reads TGTGCCAGCAGCTTAGTCAGGGGGCAGAAGCAGTACTTC. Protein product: CASSLVRGQKQYF.

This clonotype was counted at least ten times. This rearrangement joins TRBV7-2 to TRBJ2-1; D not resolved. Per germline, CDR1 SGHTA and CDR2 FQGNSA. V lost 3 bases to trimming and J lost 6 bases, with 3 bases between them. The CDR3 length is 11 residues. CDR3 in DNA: TGTGCCAGCAGCTTTTTCAATGAGCAGTTCTTC. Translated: CASSFFNEQFF.

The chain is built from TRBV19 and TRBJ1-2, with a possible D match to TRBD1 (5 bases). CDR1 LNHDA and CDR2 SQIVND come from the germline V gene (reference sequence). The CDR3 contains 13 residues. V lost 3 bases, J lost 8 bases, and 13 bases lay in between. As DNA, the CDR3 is TGTGCCAGTAGTATCTCGGACATCTCGGGCTACACCTTC. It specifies CASSISDISGYTF. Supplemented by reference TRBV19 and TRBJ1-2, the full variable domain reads DGGITQSPKYLFRKEGQNVTLSCEQNLNHDAMYWYRQDPGQGLRLIYYSQIVNDFQKGDIAEGYSVSREKKESFPLTVTSAQKNPTAFYLCASSISDISGYTFGSGTRLTVV.